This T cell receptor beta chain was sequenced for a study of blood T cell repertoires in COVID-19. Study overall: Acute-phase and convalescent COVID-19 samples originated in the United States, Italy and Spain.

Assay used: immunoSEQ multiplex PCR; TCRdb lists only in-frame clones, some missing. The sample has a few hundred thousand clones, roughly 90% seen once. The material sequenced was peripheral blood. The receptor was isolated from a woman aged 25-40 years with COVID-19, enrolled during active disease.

DNA of the CDR3: TGTGCCAGTAGTAAAACTAGCGGGAGGTCCTACAATGAGCAGTTCTTC. It encodes CASSKTSGRSYNEQFF. The chain combines TRBV19 with TRBJ2-1, with TRBD2 matching 12 bases. V dropped 4 bases and J dropped 1; count of bases not matched to a gene: 2. CDR3 length: 16 amino acids. Per germline, CDR1 LNHDA and CDR2 SQIVND (reference sequence).